This T cell receptor beta chain was documented in a study of shared clonotypes between healthy human individuals (dated by TCRdb to 2020 to 2022). General notes on the study: A couple of women and a few men aged 18 to 49 years were included in the cohort. For each donor, CD4 naive and CD4 memory were each run on three plates, CD8 naive on two plates, and CD8 memory on one plate. Per donor, leukapheresis produced somewhere between about 0.9 and 9.5 billion PBMCs. To estimate repertoire size and how much clonotypes are shared between individuals, the study performed deep sequencing of blood TCR repertoires from roughly five healthy adults. To increase sequencing depth and limit assay-specific biases, different laboratories used diverse techniques to prepare libraries and sequence TCR repertoires.

Concerning this clone itself: What antigen it recognizes has not been identified. Base qualities are missing; no much larger clone stands one base away.

The germline V gene supplies CDR1 MDHEN and CDR2 SYDVKM. Spanning cysteine to phenylalanine, the CDR3 consists of 15 amino acids. The CDR3 DNA has 45 bases and is translated from base 1. V trim: 2 bases; J trim: 2 bases; unmatched bases: 2. The donors were healthy, HIV-negative adults with no recently reported acute infections or vaccinations. All donors were Caucasian adults living in Nashville, Tennessee, USA. CD8 memory samples consisted of magnetically selected CD45RO+ cells combined with CCR7-negative CD45RA+ effector memory (TemRA) cells. After blood collection by leukapheresis, PBMCs were isolated using Ficoll-Histopaque density gradient centrifugation and then cryopreserved in the vapor phase of liquid nitrogen. Purity and quantity of every magnetically sorted T cell population were checked by analytical flow cytometry. Genomic DNA was isolated from each sorted fraction and quantified by UV absorbance on a Nanodrop 2000c.

Using the deep immunoSEQ assay, TCR CDR3 regions were amplified from genomic DNA by multiplex PCR. Extracted genomic DNA from each cell subset was spread evenly across all wells of several immunoSEQ 96-well plates, with each plate serving as a replicate. For sorted subsets, 150 to 250 ng of genomic DNA, equivalent to some 33,000 T cell genomes, went into each replicate PCR. Purified libraries were quantified with a Qubit 3.0 fluorometer, sized on a Bioanalyzer 2100, and re-quantified with the KAPA Library Quantification kit. Each immunoSEQ 96-well plate was sequenced on its own single-read 150-cycle Illumina NextSeq 550 flow cell. Concerning the study's data processing: Because only junctional sequences without quality scores were contained in the immunoSEQ output, filtering matching that applied to full-length reads could not be performed. Sequences were annotated with PyIR, a Python wrapper for IgBLAST v1.9, and V/J genes and CDR3 were assigned using IMGT germline references. Reads were filtered out if the reads had weak V/J assignments (E-value above 1e-6), no CDR3, stop codons, out-of-frame junctions, or ambiguous translated residues. V3J clonotypes were defined as sequences sharing an identical inferred V gene, J gene, and CDR3 amino acid sequence. Percentage overlap between repertoires was calculated by dividing the number of shared unique clonotypes by the size of the smaller repertoire. Repertoire richness was assessed with RTK rarefaction, the Chao1 estimator, and Recon v2.1 estimates of unobserved clonotypes. OLGA was used to compute generation probabilities for all TCRbeta clonotypes that the gDNA method yielded from a few donors. In TCRdb, the immuneACCESS table is reduced to in-frame sequences with V and J assigned. These tables do not hold every clone; where another copy was compared, an unresolved V gene accounts for under half, and the others remain unexplained. The D gene and trimming were derived from the DNA, and the V and J assignments and clone size from that table. The sample profile shows roughly 660,000 clones; around 90% of them were found once. The top ten clones comprise 30% to 40% of the sample.

Here is what the overall study found, with its caveats: Naive subsets generally had larger estimated clonotype richness than memory subsets. Because the study included only a small number of donors, the genetic and exposure-history diversity represented was limited. Approximately 5% of naive CD4, 3.5% of naive CD8, approximately 2% of memory CD4, and approximately 0.4% of memory CD8 clonotypes were shared across several donors. Even with the large sequencing depth, rarefaction of the sorted-subset datasets indicated that sequencing was incomplete. Sampling was limited to blood, and TCR repertoires in tissue likely differ from TCR repertoires in blood. Pairwise subsampling led to the expectation that sequencing depth would affect the degree of clonotype sharing among donors. Compared with non-shared clonotypes, the clonotypes found in all four sorted-subset donors had higher generation probabilities.

The chain was built from TRBV28 and TRBJ2-3; the central 9 bases match TRBD1. Sample: memory CD8+ T cells from PBMCs. Taken with the paper, the label for cell subset or site translates to: CD45RO+ cells pooled with CCR7-negative TemRA cells. The source of this sequence is a man aged 18-30 years in good health. Some clones in this sample may be carry-over from other donors' samples. For the CDR3, the sequence is CASSLGTGYTDTQYF. In nucleotide form, the sequence is TGTGCCAGCAGTTTAGGGACAGGGTACACAGATACGCAGTATTTT.